This T cell receptor (beta chain) comes out of a study of blood T cells in healthy people across ages (dated by TCRdb to the mid-2010s). At the level of the whole study: In model experiments, template switching captured roughly one uniquely barcoded TCR beta cDNA molecule for every two T cells. The donors were split into four age groups: young (average around 15 years), middle-aged (more than 35), aged (62) and long-lived (about 74). To avoid experimental bias, donors of different ages were distributed randomly across sequencing lanes. Using deep sequencing normalized with unique cDNA molecular identifiers, the study measured how TCR beta repertoire diversity changes with age. The study analyzed two additional independent replicas of 1 million unique cDNA reads from the same blood draw for two donors, one aged 18 to 29 and one aged 80 or older.

The library was generated by 5' RACE. The reads were generated on an Illumina HiSeq 2500. The second PCR ran for about 6 to 11 cycles and used a J-beta primer mix along with a sample-barcoded 5' primer. A template-switch 5' adaptor carrying 12 random nucleotides introduced a unique molecular identifier onto each TCR beta cDNA molecule. Each sample yielded at least 3 million CDR3-containing paired-end reads. All of the RNA was converted into first-strand cDNA using the Mint cDNA synthesis kit, with a TRBC-specific oligonucleotide serving as the primer. After uracil-DNA glycosylase treatment, a first 18-cycle PCR used universal primers M1SS and BC2_uni_R on all cDNA. The study's own analysis went as follows. For normalization, 1 million high-quality reads, each with a distinct molecular identifier, were randomly selected from each sample. Instead of being binned into consensus sequences, reads that shared molecular identifiers were thrown out. MiTCR, with a Q25 quality threshold and the strictest error-elimination algorithm, was used for CDR3 identification, clonotype clustering and error correction. A nonparametric unseen species model using Euler transformation provided a lower-bound estimate of total TCR beta diversity. The public reads were reanalyzed by TCRdb: fastp trimming at Q25, MiXCR alignment, in-frame beta chains only. All rows with the same CDR3 protein become a single entry with the most common DNA and genes. TCRdb's processing, not the authors' own work, is the source of the V and J calls. In all, the sample holds approximately 810,000 distinct CDR3 sequences, and 29% of those were seen once. Clones ranked in the top ten supply roughly 17% of the sample.

Deletion took 7 bases off V and 1 base off J, with a span of 25 bases between the germline ends. The germline V gene (reference sequence) yields LGHDT for CDR1 and YNNKEL for CDR2. There are 18 amino acids in the CDR3, from cysteine to phenylalanine inclusive. The kept DNA is CDR3 alone, 54 bases in frame from the first base. This clonotype was detected ten times or more. It has no known antigen specificity. Base qualities are not recorded, but no much larger clone differs from it by a single base. Here is what the overall study found, with its caveats: As age increased, observed TCR beta diversity per million T cells dropped in a roughly linear way, and a significant reduction was already evident by age around 41. Estimates of total diversity based on one million sequenced T cells were considered lower bounds and underestimates. Because the CMV infection status of the donors was unknown, age-related changes in expanded clonotypes may potentially have been confounded. Since profiling was done on bulk unsorted PBMCs, naive and antigen-experienced compartments could not be conclusively compared. Compared with the aged group, more naive CD4+ T cells, fewer expanded clones and increased TCR diversity were shown by the long-lived group, suggesting age selection. Observed TCR beta diversity correlated strongly with the percentage of naive T cells measured by flow cytometry.

Donors were under 40 systemically healthy Caucasian individuals from Russia aged 6 to 90 years. Around 9.8 milliliters of peripheral blood were collected from each donor into EDTA-treated Vacutainer tubes. Ficoll-Paque density-gradient centrifugation was used to isolate PBMCs, with at least 6.5 million per sample. Trizol reagent was used to extract total RNA from PBMCs, with at least 5.5 micrograms per sample. The percentages of naive CD45RAhigh/CD27high T cells were determined by flow cytometry on a PBMC aliquot from every donor. The chain is encoded by TRBV3-1 joined to TRBJ2-5; TRBD2 is a weak D gene call, 6 bases matching. Specimen: blood. The TCR sequence derives from a woman aged 80 or over in good health. The DNA reads as follows: TGTGCCAGCACACGCCACTCTGCTAGCGAGGGAGGCCAAGAGACCCAGTACTTC. This encodes CASTRHSASEGGQETQYF.